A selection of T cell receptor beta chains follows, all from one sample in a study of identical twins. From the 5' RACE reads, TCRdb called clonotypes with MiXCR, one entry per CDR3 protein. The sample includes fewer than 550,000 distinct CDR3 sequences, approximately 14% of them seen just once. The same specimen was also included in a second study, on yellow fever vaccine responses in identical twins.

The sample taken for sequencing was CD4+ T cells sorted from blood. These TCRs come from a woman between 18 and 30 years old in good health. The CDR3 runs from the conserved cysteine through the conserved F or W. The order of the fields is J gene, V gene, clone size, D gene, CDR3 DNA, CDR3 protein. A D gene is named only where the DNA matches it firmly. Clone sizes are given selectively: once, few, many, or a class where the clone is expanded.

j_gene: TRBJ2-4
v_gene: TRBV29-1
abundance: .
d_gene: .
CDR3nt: TGCAGCGTCACAGAAGGAGCCAAAAACATTCAGTACTTC
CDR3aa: CSVTEGAKNIQYF

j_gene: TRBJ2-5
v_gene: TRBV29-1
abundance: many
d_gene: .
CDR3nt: TGCAGCGTCACAAGAGGGACTCTATACCAAGAGACCCAGTACTTC
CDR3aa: CSVTRGTLYQETQYF

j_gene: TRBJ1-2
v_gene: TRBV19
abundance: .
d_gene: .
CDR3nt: TGTGCCAGTAGTATTCAGTTGGGCTATGGCTACACCTTC
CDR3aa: CASSIQLGYGYTF

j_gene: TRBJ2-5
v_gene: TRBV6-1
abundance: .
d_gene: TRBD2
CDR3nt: TGTGCCAGCACACGGACTAGCGGGGTAGAGACCCAGTACTTC
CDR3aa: CASTRTSGVETQYF

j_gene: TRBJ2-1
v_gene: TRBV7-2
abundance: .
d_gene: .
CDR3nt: TGTGCCAGCAGCTTAGCGCGGGACGTGGGGAATGAGCAGTTCTTC
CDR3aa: CASSLARDVGNEQFF

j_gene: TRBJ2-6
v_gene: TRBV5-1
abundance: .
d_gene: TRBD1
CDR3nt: TGCGCCAGCAGCTTGGTGGGACAGGTGCACTCTGGGGCCAACGTCCTGACTTTC
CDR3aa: CASSLVGQVHSGANVLTF

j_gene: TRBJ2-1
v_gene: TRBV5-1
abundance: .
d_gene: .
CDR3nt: TGCGCCAGCAGCTTTATAGGCGATGAGCAGTTCTTC
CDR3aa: CASSFIGDEQFF

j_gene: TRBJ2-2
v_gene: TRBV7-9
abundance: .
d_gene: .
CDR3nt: TGTGCCAGCAGCTCGGCCGGGATTTCGAACACCGGGGAGCTGTTTTTT
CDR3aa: CASSSAGISNTGELFF

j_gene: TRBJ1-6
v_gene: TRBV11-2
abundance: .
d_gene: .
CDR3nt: TGTGCCAGCAGCTTAGTGGTTAATTCACCCCTCCACTTT
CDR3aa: CASSLVVNSPLHF

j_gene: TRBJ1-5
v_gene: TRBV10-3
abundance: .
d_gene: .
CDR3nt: TGTGCCATCAGTGATATCGGCGGGGGGAGTTGGCCCCAGCATTTT
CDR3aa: CAISDIGGGSWPQHF

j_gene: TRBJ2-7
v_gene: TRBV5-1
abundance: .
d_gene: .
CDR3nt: TGCGCCAGCAGCATGAATCACTACGAGCAGTACTTC
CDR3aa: CASSMNHYEQYF

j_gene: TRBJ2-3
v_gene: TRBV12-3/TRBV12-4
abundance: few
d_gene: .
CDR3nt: TGTGCCAGCAGTTTCGCCGGGTTTTCAGATACGCAGTATTTT
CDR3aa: CASSFAGFSDTQYF

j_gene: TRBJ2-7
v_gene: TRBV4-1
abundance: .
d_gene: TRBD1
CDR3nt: TGCGCCAGCAGCCAAACCGGGACAGGGGTCCACGAGCAGTACTTC
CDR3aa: CASSQTGTGVHEQYF

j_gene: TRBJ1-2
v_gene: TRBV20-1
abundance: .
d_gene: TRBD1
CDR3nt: TGCAGTGCTAGCTACAGGGGGAGCGGTAATGGCTACACCTTC
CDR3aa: CSASYRGSGNGYTF

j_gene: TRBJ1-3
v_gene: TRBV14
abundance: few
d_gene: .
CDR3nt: TGTGCCAGCAGCCAAGGGACAAGCTCCGGAAACACCATATATTTT
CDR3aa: CASSQGTSSGNTIYF

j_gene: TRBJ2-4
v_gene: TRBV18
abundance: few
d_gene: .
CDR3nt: TGTGCCAGCTCACCGTTGGGGAATGACAAAAACATTCAGTACTTC
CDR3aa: CASSPLGNDKNIQYF

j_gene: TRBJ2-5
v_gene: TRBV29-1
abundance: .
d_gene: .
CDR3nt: TGCAGCGTTGAAGATCTGGCAGGGGACCAAGAGACCCAGTACTTC
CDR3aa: CSVEDLAGDQETQYF

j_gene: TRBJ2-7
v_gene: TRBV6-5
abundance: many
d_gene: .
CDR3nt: TGTGCCAGCAGTTACGTCCAGCCCGGACCCTACGAGCAGTACTTC
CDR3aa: CASSYVQPGPYEQYF

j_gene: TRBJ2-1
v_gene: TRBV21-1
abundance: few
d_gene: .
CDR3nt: TGTGCCAGCAGCGCAGACAGGGGGTCCTCCTACAATGAGCAGTTCTTC
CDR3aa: CASSADRGSSYNEQFF

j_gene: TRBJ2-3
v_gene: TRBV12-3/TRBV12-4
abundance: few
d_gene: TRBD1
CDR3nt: TGTGCCAGCAGTGAGACAGGGGATACGCAGTATTTT
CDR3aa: CASSETGDTQYF